The clone carrying this T cell receptor beta chain has a handful of counts. The antigen is undetermined. This sample is part of a study of human T cells and chemical hapten exposure. About the study: Yields of TCR per sample differed, chiefly owing to small differences in pooled library volume. Study-wide results and limits: Counts of TCRs above 1 in 1000 frequency stayed unchanged with DPC sensitization.

The library labeled individual cDNA molecules by adding unique molecular identifiers to them. As handled by the study authors: Sample-level TCR yields exhibited a median of around 100,000, with a range of about 20,000 to 690,600. TCRdb itself ran the 5' RACE reads through MiXCR, one entry per CDR3 protein. TCRdb's processing, not the authors', yielded these V and J calls. The data contain roughly 82,000 distinct CDR3 sequences, approximately 15% of them singletons. After removal of 3 bases from V and 4 bases from J, the junction contained 6 bases not matched to a gene. Germline values: CDR1 KGHSH, CDR2 LQKENI. This CDR3 has 15 residues. Extraction yielded total RNA from whole blood (unfractionated).

The rearrangement links TRBV18 to TRBJ1-3; 7 nucleotides agree with TRBD1. This clonotype was obtained from a female donor in good health. The CDR3 here is CASSPDRAAGNTIYF. The CDR3 coding sequence is TGTGCCAGCTCACCTGACAGGGCAGCAGGAAACACCATATATTTT. Full variable domain (remainder filled in from reference TRBV18 and TRBJ1-3): NAGVMQNPRHLVRRRGQEARLRCSPMKGHSHVYWYRQLPEEGLKFMVYLQKENIIDESGMPKERFSAEFPKEGPSILRIQQVVRGDSAAYFCASSPDRAAGNTIYFGEGSWLTVV.